This T cell receptor beta chain appears in the sequencing data of a study of blood T cell repertoires in COVID-19. As for the study in general: PBMCs, B-cell-depleted T cells, or T cells were the source of the cDNA or gDNA that made up the material.

Seattle participants joined during active infection and were tracked over time. Profiling relied on immunoSEQ multiplex PCR, and the TCRdb table lists in-frame clones only, not all of them. The table includes around 120,000 clones, nearly 90% detected once. The receptor was isolated from an older woman with COVID-19, enrolled during active disease. Sequenced: peripheral blood.

The CDR3 coding sequence is TGTGCCAGCAGCTTATTACAGGGCTTACGCAATGAGCAGTTCTTC. It encodes CASSLLQGLRNEQFF. The chain recombines TRBV11-2 with TRBJ2-1, with D possibly TRBD1 on 6 matching bases. Germline-derived CDR1 and CDR2 are SGHAT and FQNNGV. This CDR3 spans 15 amino acids. With 2 bases removed from V and 6 bases from J, the gap between germline ends came to 14 bases. The full variable domain, its missing parts supplied by reference TRBV11-2 and TRBJ2-1, is EAGVAQSPRYKIIEKRQSVAFWCNPISGHATLYWYQQILGQGPKLLIQFQNNGVVDDSQLPKDRFSAERLKGVDSTLKIQPAKLEDSAVYLCASSLLQGLRNEQFFGPGTRLTVL.